One and the same sample provided the 21 T cell receptor beta chains below, sequenced in a study of T cells expressing NK-cell markers. No DNA is given; TCRdb re-called the 5' RACE reads and lists each CDR3 protein once. The listing records 550,000 to 600,000 distinct CDR3 sequences. Sequenced input: blood T cells: a sorted CD56 or NKG2C T cell subset, CD4+ or CD8+ T cells, or bulk PBMC T cells (not recorded which). These receptors all stem from a man younger than 30 in good health.

The rearrangement joins TRBV7-6 to TRBJ2-3. Germline V lookup: CDR1 SGHVS, CDR2 FNYEAQ. The CDR3 is 13 residues long. CDR3 region: CASSYESTDTQYF.

The chain uses TRBV5-5 and TRBJ2-2; TCRdb names TRBD1, which stays unverified in the absence of DNA. Germline V lookup: CDR1 SGHKS, CDR2 YYEKEE (reference sequence). The CDR3 extends over 15 amino acids. CDR3 residues: CASSLLQGYTGELFF. Full variable domain (missing parts from reference TRBV5-5 and TRBJ2-2): DAGVTQSPTHLIKTRGQQVTLRCSPISGHKSVSWYQQVLGQGPQFIFQYYEKEERGRGNFPDRFSARQFPNYSSELNVNALLLGDSALYLCASSLLQGYTGELFFGEGSRLTVL.

The chain carries TRBV29-1 and TRBJ1-1. This CDR3 contains 14 residues. Germline-derived CDR1 and CDR2 are SQVTM and ANQGSEA. The CDR3 sequence is CSVEFRFANTEAFF.

J is TRBJ2-3 and V is TRBV6-2 or TRBV6-3. Germline V gene lookup returns CDR1 MNHEY and CDR2 SVGEGT. CDR3 size: 15 residues. The CDR3 region is CASSYGNLGVDTQYF.

The CDR3: CASSWGLRGESTDTQYF. This sequence joins TRBV27 and TRBJ2-3; the TRBD2 assignment by TCRdb is unverifiable without DNA. Germline assignment: CDR1 MNHEY and CDR2 SMNVEV (reference sequence). The CDR3 has 17 residues.

The chain carries TRBV3-1 and TRBJ2-3; TCRdb's D gene call, TRBD2, goes unchecked for lack of DNA. Per germline, CDR1 LGHDT and CDR2 YNNKEL (reference sequence). The CDR3 is 15 amino acids. The CDR3 sequence is CASSQGLEVTDTQYF.

The V gene is TRBV25-1, the J gene TRBJ2-2; TCRdb lists TRBD1, though no DNA is available to test this call. CDR1 and CDR2 from the germline V gene are MGHDK and SYGVNS. The CDR3 contains 14 residues. CDR3 sequence: CASTATGVIGELFF. Variable domain in full (rest from reference TRBV25-1 and TRBJ2-2): EADIYQTPRYLVIGTGKKITLECSQTMGHDKMYWYQQDPGMELHLIHYSYGVNSTEKGDLSSESTVSRIRTEHFPLTLESARPSHTSQYLCASTATGVIGELFFGEGSRLTVL.

The chain uses TRBV18 and TRBJ2-7. Germline-derived CDR1 and CDR2 are KGHSH and LQKENI. The CDR3 sequence is 14 residues long. This CDR3 is CASSPAGIPHEQYF.

The chain combines TRBV27 with TRBJ1-2; TCRdb returns TRBD1, unconfirmable since there is no DNA. Germline loops: CDR1 MNHEY, CDR2 SMNVEV (reference sequence). The CDR3 runs to 12 residues. CDR3 amino acids: CASSPGPYGYTF.

The rearrangement uses TRBV29-1 and TRBJ2-3; absent DNA, TCRdb's TRBD2 call cannot be checked. The CDR3 runs to 17 residues. From germline, CDR1 is SQVTM and CDR2 ANQGSEA. CDR3 loop: CSVVGLAGGRRTDTQYF.

This rearrangement joins TRBV19 to TRBJ2-1; TCRdb's D call, TRBD2, is unchecked because there is no DNA. This CDR3 is built from 15 residues. Per germline, CDR1 LNHDA and CDR2 SQIVND (reference sequence). CDR3 region: CASSTGLAKYNEQFF.

The chain uses TRBV7-9 and TRBJ2-1; TCRdb outputs TRBD1, but without DNA this stays unchecked. The CDR3 has 14 amino acids. The V gene's germline CDR1 is SEHNR and CDR2 FQNEAQ (reference sequence). The CDR3 loop is CASSLLLKGNEQFF.

The chain joins TRBV5-6 to TRBJ1-1. The CDR3 covers 15 residues. CDR1 is SGHDT, CDR2 YYEEEE, per germline. CDR3 loop: CASSLVGSMNTEAFF.

This chain links TRBV5-1 with TRBJ2-5; TCRdb indicates TRBD1, and absent DNA this call remains unverified. CDR3 length equals 16 residues. The germline gives CDR1 SGHRS, CDR2 YFSETQ. CDR3 loop: CASSLHRDTTQETQYF.

The chain recombines TRBV10-3 with TRBJ2-4; TCRdb's D call of TRBD2 is untestable without DNA. CDR1 ENHRY and CDR2 SYGVKD come from the germline V gene. This CDR3 has 13 amino acids. CDR3: CAISPSGDNIQYF.

The rearrangement links TRBV12-3 or TRBV12-4 to TRBJ2-7; TCRdb reports TRBD1, a call that lacks DNA to check it against. The CDR3 contains 14 residues. CDR3 region: CASWIGAEWGEQYF.

This sequence joins TRBV15 and TRBJ2-1. Germline CDR1 is LNHNV and CDR2 is YYDKDF (reference sequence). The CDR3 totals 15 residues. The CDR3: CATSRDRPNYNEQFF.

V and J are TRBV5-1 and TRBJ2-2; the D gene TCRdb calls, TRBD2, cannot be checked with no DNA. Germline assignment: CDR1 SGHRS and CDR2 YFSETQ. The CDR3 is 18 amino acids. CDR3 in amino acids: CASSLWLAGFRNTGELFF.

This sequence joins TRBV28 and TRBJ2-3. This CDR3 comprises 14 residues. Germline V gene sequence: CDR1 MDHEN, CDR2 SYDVKM. CDR3 residues: CASSQLGVTDTQYF.

The genes are TRBV5-1 and TRBJ2-3. Germline CDR1 SGHRS, CDR2 YFSETQ. The CDR3 runs to 15 residues. The CDR3: CASSLDATGSDTQYF.

The chain recombines TRBV4-1 with TRBJ2-1; TCRdb returns TRBD1, unconfirmable since there is no DNA. Germline V CDR1 and CDR2: MGHRA, YSYEKL. The CDR3 consists of 14 residues. This chain's CDR3 is CASSQGPLATEQFF.